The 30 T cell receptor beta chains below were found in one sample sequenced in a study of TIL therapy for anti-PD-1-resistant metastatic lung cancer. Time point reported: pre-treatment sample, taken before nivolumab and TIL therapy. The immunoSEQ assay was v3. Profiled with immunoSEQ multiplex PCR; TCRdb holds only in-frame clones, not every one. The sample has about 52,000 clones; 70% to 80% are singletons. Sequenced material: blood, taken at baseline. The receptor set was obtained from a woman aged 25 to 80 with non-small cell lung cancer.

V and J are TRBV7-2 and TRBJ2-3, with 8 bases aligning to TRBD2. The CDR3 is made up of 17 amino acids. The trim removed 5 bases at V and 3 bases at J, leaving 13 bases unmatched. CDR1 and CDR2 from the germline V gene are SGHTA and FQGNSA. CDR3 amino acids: CASSLRGSGGHTDTQYF. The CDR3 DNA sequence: TGTGCCAGCAGCCTTCGGGGGTCGGGGGGGCATACAGATACGCAGTATTTT.

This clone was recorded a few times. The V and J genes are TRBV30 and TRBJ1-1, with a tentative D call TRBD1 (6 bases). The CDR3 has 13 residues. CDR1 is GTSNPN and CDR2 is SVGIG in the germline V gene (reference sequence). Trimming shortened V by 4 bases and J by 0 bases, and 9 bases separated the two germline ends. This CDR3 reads CAWTRGLNTEAFF. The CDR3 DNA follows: TGTGCCTGGACCAGGGGACTGAACACTGAAGCTTTCTTT.

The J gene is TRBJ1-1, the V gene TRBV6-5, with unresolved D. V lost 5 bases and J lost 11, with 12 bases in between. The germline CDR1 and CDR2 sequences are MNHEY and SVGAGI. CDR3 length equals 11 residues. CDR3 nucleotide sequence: TGTGCCAGCAGTGTGGGAGGTGTGGCTTTCTTT. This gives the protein CASSVGGVAFF.

The CDR3 coding sequence is TGTGCCAGCAGCTTAGCCGGGACCGATATTAGCACAGATACGCAGTATTTT. Translation: CASSLAGTDISTDTQYF. V and J are TRBV7-9 and TRBJ2-3; D could derive from TRBD1 or TRBD2 (5 bases each). The germline V gene has CDR1 SEHNR and CDR2 FQNEAQ (reference sequence). V was shortened by 0 bases and J by 0 bases, with 13 bases between the two germline ends. CDR3 length: 17 amino acids.

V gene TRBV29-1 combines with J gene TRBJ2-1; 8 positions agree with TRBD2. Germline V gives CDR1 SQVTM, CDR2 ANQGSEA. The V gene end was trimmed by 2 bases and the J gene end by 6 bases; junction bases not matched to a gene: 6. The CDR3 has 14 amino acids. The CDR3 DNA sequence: TGCAGCGTTGAATGGGTGGGACTAGGCAATGAGCAGTTCTTC. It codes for CSVEWVGLGNEQFF.

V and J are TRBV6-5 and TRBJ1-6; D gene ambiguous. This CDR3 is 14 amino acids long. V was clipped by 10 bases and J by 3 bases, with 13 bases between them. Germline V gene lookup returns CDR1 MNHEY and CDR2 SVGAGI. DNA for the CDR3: TGTGCCACCCACCAAGGAGACTATAATTCACCCCTCCACTTT. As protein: CATHQGDYNSPLHF.

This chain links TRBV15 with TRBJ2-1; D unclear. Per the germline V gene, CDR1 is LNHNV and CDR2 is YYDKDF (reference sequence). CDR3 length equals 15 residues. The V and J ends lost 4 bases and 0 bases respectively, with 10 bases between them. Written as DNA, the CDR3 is TGTGCCACCAGCACCGGACCGAGCTCCTACAATGAGCAGTTCTTC. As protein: CATSTGPSSYNEQFF.

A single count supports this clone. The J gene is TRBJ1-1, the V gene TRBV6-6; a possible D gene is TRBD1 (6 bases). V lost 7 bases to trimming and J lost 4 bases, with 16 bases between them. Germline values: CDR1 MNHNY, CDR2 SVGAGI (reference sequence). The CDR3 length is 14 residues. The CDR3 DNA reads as TGTGCCAGCAATTTAAGGACAGCGGGCACTGAAGCTTTCTTT. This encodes CASNLRTAGTEAFF.

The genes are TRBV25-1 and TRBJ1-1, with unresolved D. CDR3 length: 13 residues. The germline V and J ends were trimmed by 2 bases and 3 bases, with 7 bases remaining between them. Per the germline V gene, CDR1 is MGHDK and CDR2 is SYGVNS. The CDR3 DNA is TGTGCCAGCAGTGAAGGGGTCCACACTGAAGCTTTCTTT. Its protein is CASSEGVHTEAFF.

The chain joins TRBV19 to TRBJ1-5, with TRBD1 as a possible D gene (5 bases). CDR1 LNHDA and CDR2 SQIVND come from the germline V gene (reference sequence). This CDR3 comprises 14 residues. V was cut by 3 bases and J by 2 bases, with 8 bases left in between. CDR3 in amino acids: CASSISGGNQPQHF. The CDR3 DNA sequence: TGTGCCAGTAGTATTTCGGGGGGCAATCAGCCCCAGCATTTT. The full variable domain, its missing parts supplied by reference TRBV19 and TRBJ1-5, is DGGITQSPKYLFRKEGQNVTLSCEQNLNHDAMYWYRQDPGQGLRLIYYSQIVNDFQKGDIAEGYSVSREKKESFPLTVTSAQKNPTAFYLCASSISGGNQPQHFGDGTRLSIL.

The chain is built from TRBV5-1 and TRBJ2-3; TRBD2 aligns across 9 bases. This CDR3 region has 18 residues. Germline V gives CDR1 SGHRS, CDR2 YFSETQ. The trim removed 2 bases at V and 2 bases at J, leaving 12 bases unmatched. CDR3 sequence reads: CASSFFLTAGGTTDTQYF. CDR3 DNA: TGCGCCAGCAGCTTCTTTTTGACAGCGGGAGGAACCACAGATACGCAGTATTTT. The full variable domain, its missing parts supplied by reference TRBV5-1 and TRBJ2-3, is KAGVTQTPRYLIKTRGQQVTLSCSPISGHRSVSWYQQTPGQGLQFLFEYFSETQRNKGNFPGRFSGRQFSNSRSEMNVSTLELGDSALYLCASSFFLTAGGTTDTQYFGPGTRLTVL.

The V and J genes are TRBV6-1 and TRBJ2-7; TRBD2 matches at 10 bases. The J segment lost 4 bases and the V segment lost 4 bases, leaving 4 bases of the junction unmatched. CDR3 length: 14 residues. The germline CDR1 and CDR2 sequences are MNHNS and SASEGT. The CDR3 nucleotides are TGTGCCAGCAGTGCCGGGACTAGCGTATACGAGCAGTACTTC. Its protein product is CASSAGTSVYEQYF.

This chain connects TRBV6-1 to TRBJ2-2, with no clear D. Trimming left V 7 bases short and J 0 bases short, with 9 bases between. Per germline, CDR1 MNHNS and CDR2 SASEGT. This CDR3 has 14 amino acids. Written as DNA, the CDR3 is TGTGCCAGCATCGTTAGGCCGAACACCGGGGAGCTGTTTTTT. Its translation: CASIVRPNTGELFF.

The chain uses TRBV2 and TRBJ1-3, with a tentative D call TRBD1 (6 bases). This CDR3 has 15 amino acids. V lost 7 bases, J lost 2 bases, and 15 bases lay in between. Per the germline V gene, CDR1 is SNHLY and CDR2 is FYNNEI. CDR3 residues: CASTVEEGAGNTIYF. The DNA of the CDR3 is TGTGCCAGCACCGTGGAGGAGGGGGCTGGAAACACCATATATTTT. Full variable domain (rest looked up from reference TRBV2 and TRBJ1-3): EPEVTQTPSHQVTQMGQEVILRCVPISNHLYFYWYRQILGQKVEFLVSFYNNEISEKSEIFDDQFSVERPDGSNFTLKIRSTKLEDSAMYFCASTVEEGAGNTIYFGEGSWLTVV.

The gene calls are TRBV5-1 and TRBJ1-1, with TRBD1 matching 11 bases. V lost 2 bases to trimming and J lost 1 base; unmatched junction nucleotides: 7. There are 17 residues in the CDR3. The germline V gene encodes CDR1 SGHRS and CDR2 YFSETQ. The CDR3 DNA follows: TGCGCCAGCAGCTTTGGAGGGACAGGGGGGACGAACACTGAAGCTTTCTTT. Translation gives CASSFGGTGGTNTEAFF.

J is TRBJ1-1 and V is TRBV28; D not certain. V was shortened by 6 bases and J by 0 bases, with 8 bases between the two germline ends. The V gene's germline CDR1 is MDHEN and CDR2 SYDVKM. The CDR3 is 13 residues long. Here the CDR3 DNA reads TGTGCCAGCAGAGCTCCCATGAACACTGAAGCTTTCTTT. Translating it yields CASRAPMNTEAFF.

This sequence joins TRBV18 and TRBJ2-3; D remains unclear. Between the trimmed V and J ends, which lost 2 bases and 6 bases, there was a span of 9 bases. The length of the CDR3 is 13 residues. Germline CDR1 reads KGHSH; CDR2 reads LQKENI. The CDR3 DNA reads TGTGCCAGCTCACCAGGCGGTGGGGATACGCAGTATTTT. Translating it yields CASSPGGGDTQYF.

CDR3 DNA sequence: TGCGCCAGCAGTGAGTCGTCGGCGGGGGGGCTGGATACGCAGTATTTT. This translates into CASSESSAGGLDTQYF. The rearrangement joins TRBV10-1 to TRBJ2-3; TRBD2 aligns across 9 bases. The CDR3 is 16 amino acids. CDR1 WNHNN and CDR2 SYGVQD come from the germline V gene (reference sequence). The ends lost 0 bases at V and 6 bases at J; junction bases unmatched: 7.

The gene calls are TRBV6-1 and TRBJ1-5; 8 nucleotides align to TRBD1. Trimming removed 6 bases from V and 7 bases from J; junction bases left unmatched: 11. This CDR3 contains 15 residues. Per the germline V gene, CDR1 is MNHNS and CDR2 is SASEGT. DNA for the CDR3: TGTGCCAGCAGCCGCCGAGGACAGGGAGGCCAGCCCCAGCATTTT. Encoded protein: CASSRRGQGGQPQHF.

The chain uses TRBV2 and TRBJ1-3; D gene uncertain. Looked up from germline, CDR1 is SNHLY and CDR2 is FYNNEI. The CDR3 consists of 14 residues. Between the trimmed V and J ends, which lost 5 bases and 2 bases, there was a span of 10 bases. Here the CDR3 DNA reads TGTGCCAGCAGTCGGTTAGGGACTGGAAACACCATATATTTT. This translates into CASSRLGTGNTIYF.

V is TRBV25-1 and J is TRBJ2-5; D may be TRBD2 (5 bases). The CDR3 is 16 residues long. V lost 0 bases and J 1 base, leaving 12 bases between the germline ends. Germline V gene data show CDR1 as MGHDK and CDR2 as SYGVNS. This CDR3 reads CASSEYPGISQETQYF. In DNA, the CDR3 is TGTGCCAGCAGTGAATATCCCGGGATCAGCCAAGAGACCCAGTACTTC.

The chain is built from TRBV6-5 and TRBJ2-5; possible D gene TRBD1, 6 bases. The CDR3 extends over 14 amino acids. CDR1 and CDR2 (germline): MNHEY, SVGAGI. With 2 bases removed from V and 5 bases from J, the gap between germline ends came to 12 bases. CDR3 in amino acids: CASSYRGISETQYF. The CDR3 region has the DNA TGTGCCAGCAGTTACAGGGGGATATCGGAGACCCAGTACTTC.

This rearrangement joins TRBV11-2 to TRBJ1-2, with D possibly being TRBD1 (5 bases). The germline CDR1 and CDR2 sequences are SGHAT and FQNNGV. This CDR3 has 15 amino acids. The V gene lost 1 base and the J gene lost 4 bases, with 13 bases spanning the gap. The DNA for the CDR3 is TGTGCCAGCAGCTTAGTTTTTGGGGGGGGCTATGGCTACACCTTC. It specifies CASSLVFGGGYGYTF.

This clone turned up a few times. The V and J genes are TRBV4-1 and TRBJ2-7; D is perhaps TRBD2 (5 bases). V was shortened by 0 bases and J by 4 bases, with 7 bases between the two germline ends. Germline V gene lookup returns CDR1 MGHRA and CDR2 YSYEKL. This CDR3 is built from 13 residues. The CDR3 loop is CASSQETGYEQYF. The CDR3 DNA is TGCGCCAGCAGCCAAGAAACGGGGTACGAGCAGTACTTC.

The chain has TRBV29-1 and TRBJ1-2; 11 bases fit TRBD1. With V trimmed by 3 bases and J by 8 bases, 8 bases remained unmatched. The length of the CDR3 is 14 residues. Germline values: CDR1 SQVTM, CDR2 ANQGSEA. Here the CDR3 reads CSVDRGTGGRGYTF. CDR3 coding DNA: TGCAGCGTTGATCGCGGGACAGGGGGAAGGGGCTACACCTTC.

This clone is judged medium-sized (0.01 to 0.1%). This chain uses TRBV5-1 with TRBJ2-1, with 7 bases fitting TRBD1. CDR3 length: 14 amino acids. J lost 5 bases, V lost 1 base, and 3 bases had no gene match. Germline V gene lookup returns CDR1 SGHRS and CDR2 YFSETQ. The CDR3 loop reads CASSLLGQHNEQFF. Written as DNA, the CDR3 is TGCGCCAGCAGCTTGCTGGGACAGCACAATGAGCAGTTCTTC.

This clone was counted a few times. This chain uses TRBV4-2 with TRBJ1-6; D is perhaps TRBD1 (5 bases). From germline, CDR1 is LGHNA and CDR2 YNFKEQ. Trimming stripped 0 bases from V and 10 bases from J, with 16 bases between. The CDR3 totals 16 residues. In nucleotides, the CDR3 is TGTGCCAGCAGCCAAGATGTATTAGGGGAGCACTCACCCCTCCACTTT. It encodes CASSQDVLGEHSPLHF.

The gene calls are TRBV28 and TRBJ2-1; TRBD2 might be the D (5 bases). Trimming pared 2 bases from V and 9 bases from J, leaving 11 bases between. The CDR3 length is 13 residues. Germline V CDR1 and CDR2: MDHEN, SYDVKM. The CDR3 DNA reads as TGTGCCAGCAGTTTACGGCCTAGCTCTGAGCAGTTCTTC. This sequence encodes CASSLRPSSEQFF. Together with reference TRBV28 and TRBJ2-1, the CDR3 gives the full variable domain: DVKVTQSSRYLVKRTGEKVFLECVQDMDHENMFWYRQDPGLGLRLIYFSYDVKMKEKGDIPEGYSVSREKKERFSLILESASTNQTSMYLCASSLRPSSEQFFGPGTRLTVL.

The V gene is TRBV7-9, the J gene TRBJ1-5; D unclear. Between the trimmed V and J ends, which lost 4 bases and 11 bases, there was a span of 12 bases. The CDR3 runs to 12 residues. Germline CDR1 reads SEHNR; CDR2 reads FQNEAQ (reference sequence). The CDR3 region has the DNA TGTGCCAGCAGCTCCGACGGGCTGACCCAGCATTTT. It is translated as CASSSDGLTQHF.

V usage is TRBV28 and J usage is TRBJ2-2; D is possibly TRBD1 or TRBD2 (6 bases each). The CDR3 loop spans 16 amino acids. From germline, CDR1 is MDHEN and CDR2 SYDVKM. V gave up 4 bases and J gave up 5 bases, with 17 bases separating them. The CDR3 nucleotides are TGTGCCAGCAGTTCGTCAGGAGGGGGTGGAACCGGGGAGCTGTTTTTT. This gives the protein CASSSSGGGGTGELFF. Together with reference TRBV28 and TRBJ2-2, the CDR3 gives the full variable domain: DVKVTQSSRYLVKRTGEKVFLECVQDMDHENMFWYRQDPGLGLRLIYFSYDVKMKEKGDIPEGYSVSREKKERFSLILESASTNQTSMYLCASSSSGGGGTGELFFGEGSRLTVL.